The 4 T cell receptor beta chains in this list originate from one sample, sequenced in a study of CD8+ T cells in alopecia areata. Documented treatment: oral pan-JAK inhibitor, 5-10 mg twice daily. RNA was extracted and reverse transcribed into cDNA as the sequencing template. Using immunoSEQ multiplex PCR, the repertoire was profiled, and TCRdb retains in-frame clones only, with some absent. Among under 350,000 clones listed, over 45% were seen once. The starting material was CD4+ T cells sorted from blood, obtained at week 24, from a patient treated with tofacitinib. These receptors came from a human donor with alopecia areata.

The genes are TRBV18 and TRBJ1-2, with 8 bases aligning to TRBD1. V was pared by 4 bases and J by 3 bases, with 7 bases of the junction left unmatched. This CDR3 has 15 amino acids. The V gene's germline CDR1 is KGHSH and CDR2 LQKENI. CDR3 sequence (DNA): TGTGCCAGCTCACTTGGGACAGGAGGGGACTATGGCTACACCTTC. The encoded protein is CASSLGTGGDYGYTF.

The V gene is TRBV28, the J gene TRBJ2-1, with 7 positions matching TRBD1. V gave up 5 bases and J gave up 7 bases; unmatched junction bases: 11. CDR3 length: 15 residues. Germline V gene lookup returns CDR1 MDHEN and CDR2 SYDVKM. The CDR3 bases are TGTGCCAGCAGTCCGACAGGGATTACGGGGAATGAGCAGTTCTTC. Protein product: CASSPTGITGNEQFF. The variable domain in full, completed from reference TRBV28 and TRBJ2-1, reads DVKVTQSSRYLVKRTGEKVFLECVQDMDHENMFWYRQDPGLGLRLIYFSYDVKMKEKGDIPEGYSVSREKKERFSLILESASTNQTSMYLCASSPTGITGNEQFFGPGTRLTVL.

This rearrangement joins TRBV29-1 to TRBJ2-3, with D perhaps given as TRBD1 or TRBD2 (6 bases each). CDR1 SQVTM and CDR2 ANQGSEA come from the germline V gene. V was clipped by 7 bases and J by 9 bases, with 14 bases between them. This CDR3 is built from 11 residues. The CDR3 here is CSGKGGETQYF. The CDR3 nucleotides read TGCAGCGGGAAGGGGGGAGAAACGCAGTATTTT.

Here the CDR3 DNA reads TGTGCCAGCAGTTCCCAGACAGGCCCGCGACGCGAGCAGTACTTC. This sequence encodes CASSSQTGPRREQYF. J is TRBJ2-7 and V is TRBV27; D may be TRBD1 (6 bases). The CDR3 runs to 15 residues. Trimming cost V 4 bases and J 6 bases, with 19 bases left between them. CDR1 and CDR2 from the germline V gene are MNHEY and SMNVEV (reference sequence).